This TCR beta chain was profiled in a study of blood T cell repertoires in COVID-19. Study context: There were acute and convalescent COVID-19 samples, and they came from the United States, Italy and Spain. T cells, B-cell-depleted T cells, or PBMCs provided the cDNA or gDNA that served as material.

Per the study methods: The assay estimated nucleated cells by amplifying reference gene primers. Libraries were prepared by immunoSEQ multiplex PCR; TCRdb keeps only in-frame clonotypes and omits some of them. The V and J calls and the clone size are those of that table, but D and trimming were determined from the DNA. Of about 210,000 clones in the sample, about 87% were seen once. CDR1 SGHRS and CDR2 YFSETQ come from the germline V gene. CDR3 length: 15 amino acids. The V segment lost 0 bases and the J segment 5 bases; nucleotides outside the gene matches: 6. Sequencing input: peripheral blood. The chain employs TRBV5-1 and TRBJ1-1, with 8 bases lining up with TRBD1. This receptor was taken from a man between 65 and 85 years old with acute or convalescent COVID-19. This CDR3 is CASSLEDRGWTEAFF. DNA of the CDR3: TGCGCCAGCAGCTTGGAAGACAGGGGATGGACTGAAGCTTTCTTT.